This T cell receptor beta chain was recorded in a study of breast tumors, draining lymph nodes, adjacent tissues. Via MiXCR, TCRdb re-called the multiplex PCR reads, giving one row per CDR3 protein. The sample contains fewer than 250,000 distinct CDR3 sequences, about a third of which appear only once. The ends lost 4 bases at V and 7 bases at J; junction bases unmatched: 15. Germline CDR1 reads SQVTM; CDR2 reads ANQGSEA. This CDR3 is 17 amino acids long. Breast cancer patients provided tissue from their axillary draining lymph nodes. The material sequenced was axillary lymph node tissue. This sequence originates from a female donor with breast cancer. Some clones in this sample may be carry-over from other donors' samples. This sequence joins TRBV29-1 and TRBJ2-1; 11 nucleotides line up with TRBD2. CDR3 sequence (DNA): TGCAGCGTTGCTTTACATAGCGGGAGGGCCGTCTCTAATGAGCAGTTCTTC. Its translation: CSVALHSGRAVSNEQFF.